This TCR beta chain was identified in a study of blood T cell repertoires in COVID-19. Assay: immunoSEQ multiplex PCR; the TCRdb copy retains only in-frame clones and omits some. The table has under 150,000 clones, roughly 91% seen once. The trim removed 2 bases at V and 0 bases at J, leaving 4 bases unmatched. Germline V gives CDR1 MNHEY, CDR2 SVGEGT. This CDR3 region has 16 residues. The source is a man over 45 with active or convalescent COVID-19. The source material was peripheral blood. This chain joins TRBV6-2 or TRBV6-3 and TRBJ2-5; 9 bases are a match to TRBD2. The CDR3 region is CASSYASGGHQETQYF. CDR3 bases: TGTGCCAGCAGTTACGCCAGCGGGGGGCACCAAGAGACCCAGTACTTC.